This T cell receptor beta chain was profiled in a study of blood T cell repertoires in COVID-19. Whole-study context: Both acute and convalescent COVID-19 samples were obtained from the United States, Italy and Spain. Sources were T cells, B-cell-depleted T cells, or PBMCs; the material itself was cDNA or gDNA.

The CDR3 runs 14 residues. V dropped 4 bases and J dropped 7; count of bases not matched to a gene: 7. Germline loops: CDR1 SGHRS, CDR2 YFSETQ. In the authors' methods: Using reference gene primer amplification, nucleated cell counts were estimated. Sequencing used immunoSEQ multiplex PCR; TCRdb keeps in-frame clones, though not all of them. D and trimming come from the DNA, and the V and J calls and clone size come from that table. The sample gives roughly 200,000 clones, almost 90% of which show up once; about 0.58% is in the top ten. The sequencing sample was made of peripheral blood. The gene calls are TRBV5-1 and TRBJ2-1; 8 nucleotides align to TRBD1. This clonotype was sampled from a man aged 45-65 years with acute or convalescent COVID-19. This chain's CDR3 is CASSRGQGRNEQFF. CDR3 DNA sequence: TGCGCCAGCAGCCGAGGACAGGGAAGGAATGAGCAGTTCTTC.